This record covers a single T cell receptor (beta chain). This clone was counted a few times. Its antigen remains undetermined. Within one base of it there is no much larger clone, and no base qualities were kept. The immunoSEQ Assay, a bias-controlled multiplex PCR, was used to amplify TCRbeta CDR3 regions from genomic DNA. Per the authors' processing: Within the assay, amplification of reference gene primers was used to estimate how many nucleated cells each sample contained. To quantify the absolute abundance of each unique TCRbeta CDR3 rearrangement, sequence reads were collapsed and filtered. For each sample, productive Simpson clonality was calculated by taking the square root of Simpson's diversity index across productive rearrangements. Here the immuneACCESS table is served through TCRdb, limited to in-frame sequences with V and J called. Missing clones are a known gap in these copies; in checked studies unresolved V genes cover under half, and the rest lacks a known reason. Clonal size and the V and J genes are those of that table, whereas D and trimming came from the DNA. This sample holds about 120,000 clones; 65% to 90% were observed only once. The ten largest clones add up to approximately 6.6% of the sample.

The source of the sample is a study of blood T cell repertoires in COVID-19 (dated by TCRdb to about 2020). For context, the study as a whole: Collaborator samples came from the United States, Italy and Spain and covered acute and convalescent phases of COVID-19. The samples were drawn from the first 160 participants of the ongoing ImmuneRACE study and from some 1,300 subjects provided by 6 global collaborators. Where HLA class I and class II types were available, the types were taken from metadata supplied by the sample provider, not from assay-based typing. The repertoires were released in a freely available public database intended as a resource for research on the immune response to SARS-CoV-2. The dataset comprised deeply sampled blood TCRbeta repertoires from subjects exposed to, actively infected with, or recovered from COVID-19. A de-identified subject ID, COVID-19 status, age in years and sex were almost always included in the sample metadata. The material from the prospective study consisted of cDNA or gDNA derived from T cells, B-cell-depleted T cells, or PBMCs. What the work shows at the level of the full study, not this receptor alone: Clinical and demographic metadata were provided uncurated, with the amount varying by source and participant.

Whole blood was collected in K2EDTA tubes by collaborating institutions according to the institutions' own protocols. Collaborator samples were shipped for TCRbeta analysis as frozen whole blood, isolated PBMCs, or DNA extracted from either sample type. V loses 4 bases at its end and J loses 2 bases; junction bases beyond the gene matches: 6. Measured from the cysteine to the phenylalanine, the CDR3 is 15 residues long. Of all the DNA, just the CDR3 is kept, 45 bases in frame from base 1. According to the germline V gene (reference sequence), CDR1 reads SEHNR and CDR2 reads FQNEAQ. The specimen sequenced was peripheral blood. The receptor was isolated from an elderly man with active or convalescent COVID-19. The chain was built from TRBV7-9 and TRBJ2-3, with 7 central nucleotides matching TRBD1. The DNA sequence is TGTGCCAGCAGCTGGGGACAGAGAATCACAGATACGCAGTATTTT. It encodes CASSWGQRITDTQYF. With the rest looked up from the reference TRBV7-9 and TRBJ2-3 genes rather than sequenced, the full variable domain is DTGVSQNPRHKITKRGQNVTFRCDPISEHNRLYWYRQTLGQGPEFLTYFQNEAQLEKSRLLSDRFSAERPKGSFSTLEIQRTEQGDSAMYLCASSWGQRITDTQYFGPGTRLTVL.